This T cell receptor (beta chain) appears in the sequencing data of a study of early T cells in non-severe SARS-CoV-2 infection. J was trimmed by 4 bases and V by 3 bases; bases with no gene match: 6. This CDR3 spans 15 amino acids. TCRdb re-analysed the 5' RACE reads in MiXCR, keeping a single row per CDR3 protein. The data contain 20,000 to 30,000 distinct CDR3 sequences, roughly 4.5% of them seen just once; the ten biggest clones take up roughly 5.9%. This clonotype was seen ten or more times. J is TRBJ2-3 and V is TRBV12-3 or TRBV12-4; 8 bases are a match to TRBD1. This TCR was sampled from an adult who was a healthcare worker with PCR-confirmed SARS-CoV-2 infection or an uninfected control (not recorded which). Sequenced: whole blood. The CDR3 DNA sequence: TGTGCCAGCAGTTTCAACAGGGGGGTAGCAGATACGCAGTATTTT. It encodes CASSFNRGVADTQYF.